This T cell receptor (beta chain) was sequenced for a study of shared clonotypes between healthy human individuals. Study-level results: Among a few donors, 4.5% to 5.5% of naive CD4 clonotypes were found in common. Only a few donors were included, so the genetic and exposure-history diversity represented was limited.

The CDR3 totals 22 residues. V lost 0 bases, J lost 11 bases, and 28 bases stayed unmatched. Germline loops: CDR1 SGHRS, CDR2 YFSETQ. This clone was recorded only once. Its target is unknown. This was a deep-level run. Clones were read by immunoSEQ multiplex PCR, and TCRdb kept only the in-frame ones, dropping some. The sample records over 850,000 clones, about 84% being singletons. The authors divided CD4+ cells into CD45RA+ naive and CD45RA-negative memory subsets. This receptor was taken from a man younger than 30 in good health. Some clones in this sample may be carry-over from other donors' samples. The sequenced sample was memory CD4+ T cells from PBMCs. Subset of the sample: CD45RA-negative fraction. The chain has TRBV5-1 and TRBJ2-2; 10 bases fit TRBD2. The CDR3 bases are TGCGCCAGCAGCTTGGAGACTAGCGGGTGGTGGGACCAAGAGCACCAAAAAAGAGAGCTGTTTTTT. As protein: CASSLETSGWWDQEHQKRELFF.